The rows below give T cell receptor beta chains drawn from one sample of a study of T cells in Graves' hyperthyroidism and ophthalmopathy. TCRdb reprocessed the multiplex PCR reads with MiXCR, giving one entry per CDR3 protein. The sample holds hundreds of thousands of distinct CDR3 sequences, about 20% seen once. Sequencing was performed on blood. The receptors were gathered from a young man with Graves' ophthalmopathy. CDR3s include the opening cysteine and the closing phenylalanine or tryptophan. The order of the fields is V gene, clone size, J gene, D gene, CDR3 protein, CDR3 DNA. D genes are given only for firm matches. Clone size, where shown, is once, few, many, or a class for clones that have expanded.

TRBV9	NA	TRBJ2-5	NA	CASSPGRGTGRETQYF	TGTGCCAGCAGCCCCGGCAGGGGAACTGGGCGAGAGACCCAGTACTTC
TRBV18	many	TRBJ1-4	NA	CASSRAATNEKLFF	TGTGCCAGCTCACGCGCTGCAACTAATGAAAAACTGTTTTTT
TRBV5-6	few	TRBJ1-1	NA	CASSSGYWPTATEAFF	TGTGCCAGCAGCTCGGGATACTGGCCGACGGCCACTGAAGCTTTCTTT
TRBV2	NA	TRBJ1-2	NA	CASSASWEGFYTF	TGTGCCAGCAGCGCGTCTTGGGAAGGGTTCTACACCTTC
TRBV7-2	many	TRBJ2-7	NA	CASSQTLSSYEQYF	TGTGCCAGCAGCCAGACACTGAGCTCCTACGAGCAGTACTTC
TRBV11-2	few	TRBJ2-5	TRBD2	CASSLRLASGAGETQYF	TGTGCCAGCAGCTTAAGGCTGGCTAGCGGCGCGGGAGAGACCCAGTACTTC
TRBV3-1	many	TRBJ2-7	NA	CASSQEDGSYEQYF	TGTGCCAGCAGCCAAGAGGACGGCTCCTACGAGCAGTACTTC
TRBV12-3/TRBV12-4	many	TRBJ1-5	TRBD1	CASRGQGHQPQHF	TGTGCCAGCAGAGGACAGGGCCATCAGCCCCAGCATTTT
TRBV4-1	NA	TRBJ2-5	NA	CASSQVLDKPADF	TGCGCCAGCAGCCAAGTCCTTGACAAGCCCGCGGACTTC
TRBV6-1	many	TRBJ2-5	TRBD1	CASRNWDRGMKTQYF	TGTGCCAGCAGAAACTGGGACAGGGGAATGAAGACCCAGTACTTC
TRBV27	NA	TRBJ2-7	TRBD2	CASSFSSGRVHEQYF	TGTGCCAGCAGTTTCTCTAGCGGGAGGGTCCACGAGCAGTACTTC
TRBV6-2/TRBV6-3	few	TRBJ2-4	TRBD1	CASSHQDRVNIQYF	TGTGCCAGCAGTCACCAGGACAGGGTAAACATTCAGTACTTC
TRBV29-1	many	TRBJ2-1	TRBD1	CSVPQGYNEQFF	TGCAGCGTTCCACAGGGGTACAATGAGCAGTTCTTC
TRBV4-1	few	TRBJ1-5	TRBD1	CASSLGTGGFYQPQHF	TGCGCCAGCAGCCTCGGGACAGGGGGATTTTATCAGCCCCAGCATTTT
TRBV20-1	NA	TRBJ1-2	NA	CSAREGAGYGYTF	TGCAGTGCTAGAGAGGGGGCTGGCTATGGCTACACCTTC
TRBV3-1	few	TRBJ1-2	TRBD1	CASSTRQGGLYGYTF	TGTGCCAGCAGCACAAGACAGGGGGGACTCTATGGCTACACCTTC
TRBV12-3/TRBV12-4	few	TRBJ2-2	NA	CASPGNTGELFF	TGTGCCAGTCCAGGGAACACCGGGGAGCTGTTTTTT
TRBV5-1	many	TRBJ2-3	TRBD2	CASSLGLAESTDTQYF	TGCGCCAGCAGCTTGGGGCTAGCGGAGAGCACAGATACGCAGTATTTT
TRBV7-9	NA	TRBJ1-1	NA	CASSLALGGTEAFF	TGTGCCAGCAGCTTAGCGCTGGGGGGCACTGAAGCTTTCTTT
TRBV11-2	many	TRBJ2-7	NA	CASSSRGREQYF	TGTGCCAGCAGCTCGAGGGGCCGAGAGCAGTACTTC
TRBV12-3/TRBV12-4	many	TRBJ1-1	TRBD1	CASSDPGQGYTEAFF	TGTGCCAGCAGTGACCCGGGACAGGGTTATACTGAAGCTTTCTTT
TRBV6-1	many	TRBJ2-2	NA	CASRDRDAGELFF	TGTGCCAGCAGAGACCGGGACGCCGGGGAGCTGTTTTTT
TRBV12-3/TRBV12-4	many	TRBJ2-1	TRBD2	CASVRVAGVYNEQFF	TGTGCCAGCGTAAGGGTGGCGGGAGTATACAATGAGCAGTTCTTC
TRBV20-1	many	TRBJ2-1	NA	CSARSLTGVGREQFF	TGCAGTGCTAGATCCCTGACTGGGGTAGGGCGTGAGCAGTTCTTC
TRBV5-1	few	TRBJ2-1	TRBD2	CASSLVAGGPNNEQFF	TGCGCCAGCAGCTTGGTTGCGGGAGGGCCTAATAATGAGCAGTTCTTC
TRBV11-2	NA	TRBJ2-4	NA	CASSYRDSGGYRNIQYF	TGTGCCAGCAGCTACCGGGACTCTGGGGGGTATCGAAACATTCAGTACTTC
TRBV5-8	NA	TRBJ2-1	NA	CASSLFYKESYNEQFF	TGTGCCAGCAGCTTGTTTTATAAAGAATCCTACAATGAGCAGTTCTTC
TRBV4-1	NA	TRBJ2-7	NA	CASSQDSTTYEQYF	TGCGCCAGCAGCCAAGACTCAACCACCTACGAGCAGTACTTC
TRBV5-1	NA	TRBJ1-3	NA	CASSQGGAYGNTIYF	TGCGCCAGCAGCCAGGGTGGGGCGTACGGAAACACCATATATTTT
TRBV24-1	few	TRBJ2-5	TRBD2	CATSFPGLAEETQYF	TGTGCCACCAGCTTCCCGGGACTAGCGGAAGAGACCCAGTACTTC
TRBV29-1	NA	TRBJ1-3	NA	CSVRETTSGTQYF	TGCAGCGTAAGAGAAACGACTAGCGGGACTCAATATTTT
TRBV6-1	many	TRBJ1-5	TRBD1	CASSLPSAGQGNNQPQHF	TGTGCCAGCAGTCTCCCTTCCGCGGGACAGGGTAACAATCAGCCCCAGCATTTT
TRBV4-1	NA	TRBJ2-3	TRBD1	CASSQRGQGGAADTQYF	TGCGCCAGCAGCCAACGAGGACAGGGAGGTGCGGCAGATACGCAGTATTTT
TRBV29-1	few	TRBJ2-7	TRBD1	CSATGSHEQYF	TGCAGCGCGACAGGGTCCCACGAGCAGTACTTC
TRBV28	many	TRBJ2-1	TRBD2	CASSFQAGFSYNEQFF	TGTGCCAGCAGTTTTCAAGCGGGATTCTCCTACAATGAGCAGTTCTTC
TRBV6-5	few	TRBJ2-2	NA	CASSYTRGANTGELFF	TGTGCCAGCAGTTACACTCGAGGGGCGAACACCGGGGAGCTGTTTTTT
TRBV4-3	many	TRBJ1-5	TRBD1	CASSLRLDRVDQPQHF	TGCGCCAGCAGCCTTCGACTTGACAGGGTAGACCAGCCCCAGCATTTT
TRBV28	NA	TRBJ2-7	NA	CASSLLGLSTRLPSEEQYF	TGTGCCAGCAGTTTATTAGGGTTGAGTACCCGGCTACCTAGTGAAGAGCAGTACTTC
TRBV29-1	many	TRBJ2-7	NA	CSVERTNSYEQYF	TGCAGCGTTGAACGGACAAACTCGTACGAGCAGTACTTC
TRBV5-1	NA	TRBJ2-3	TRBD2	CASSLIRTSGNRTDTQYF	TGCGCCAGCAGCTTGATCCGGACTAGCGGGAACCGCACAGATACGCAGTATTTT
TRBV2	many	TRBJ2-7	NA	CASSEGGGRDYEQYF	TGTGCCAGCAGCGAGGGCGGAGGTCGAGACTACGAGCAGTACTTC
TRBV6-2/TRBV6-3	few	TRBJ1-6	NA	CASNPVTPSPLHF	TGTGCCAGCAATCCAGTCACCCCTTCACCCCTCCACTTT
TRBV20-1	many	TRBJ1-3	NA	CSAQRGRHSGNTIYF	TGCAGTGCTCAACGGGGACGGCACTCTGGAAACACCATATATTTT
TRBV2	few	TRBJ1-4	TRBD1	CASSDGQGRREKLFF	TGTGCCAGCAGTGACGGACAGGGTAGACGTGAAAAACTGTTTTTT
TRBV30	many	TRBJ1-1	NA	CAWSVLGNTEAFF	TGTGCCTGGAGTGTACTTGGGAACACTGAAGCTTTCTTT
TRBV18	NA	TRBJ1-3	NA	CASSPPGAHTIYF	TGTGCCAGCTCACCACCCGGTGCGCACACCATATATTTT
TRBV2	NA	TRBJ1-4	NA	CASSLGKREKLFF	TGTGCCAGCAGCTTAGGGAAAAGGGAAAAACTGTTTTTT
TRBV5-1	many	TRBJ1-1	NA	CASRQGYAPEAFF	TGCGCCAGCAGACAGGGATACGCACCTGAAGCTTTCTTT
TRBV10-3	NA	TRBJ2-7	NA	CAISESDGLYEQYF	TGTGCCATCAGTGAGTCGGACGGGCTCTACGAGCAGTACTTC
TRBV25-1	few	TRBJ2-2	NA	CASSEEFHLSRDTGELFF	TGTGCCAGCAGTGAAGAATTTCACTTGTCGAGGGACACCGGGGAGCTGTTTTTT
TRBV6-1	NA	TRBJ2-7	TRBD1	CASSKTQGELDEQYF	TGTGCCAGCAGCAAAACCCAGGGGGAATTGGACGAGCAGTACTTC
TRBV11-2	many	TRBJ2-3	TRBD2	CASSTSVGNIRDTQYF	TGTGCCAGCAGCACTAGCGTCGGTAACATCAGAGATACGCAGTATTTT
TRBV18	many	TRBJ1-5	NA	CASSPLGGKEPQHF	TGTGCCAGCTCACCCTTGGGGGGGAAGGAGCCCCAGCATTTT
TRBV5-1	few	TRBJ2-5	NA	CASSLGQGGQETQYF	TGCGCCAGCAGCTTGGGGCAGGGGGGTCAGGAGACCCAGTACTTC
TRBV12-3/TRBV12-4	many	TRBJ2-5	NA	CASSWGASAGGQETQYF	TGTGCCAGCAGTTGGGGGGCCAGCGCTGGGGGCCAAGAGACCCAGTACTTC